These 29 T cell receptor beta chains were all obtained from the same sample, sequenced in a study of cytomegalovirus exposure and HLA in healthy donors. This PCR relied on a set of 60 Vbeta primers and 13 Jbeta primers. Sequenced by immunoSEQ multiplex PCR; TCRdb stores in-frame clones only, minus some. The profile covers about 160,000 clones, with around 80% appearing a single time and 2.1% taken by the ten largest. Sample: PBMCs. These receptors came from a man aged 35-49 years in good health and CMV-seronegative.

Regarding this clone: Germline and junction disagree at one end, which may indicate a read error. The chain has TRBV5-1 and TRBJ2-1; 7 nucleotides agree with TRBD2. This CDR3 is built from 16 residues. Looked up from germline, CDR1 is SGHRS and CDR2 is YFSETQ. The CDR3 DNA sequence: TGCGCCAGCAGCCTCAAGCGGGACTACTCCTCCAATGAGCAGTTCTTC. Amino acid sequence: CASSLKRDYSSNEQFF.

This chain links TRBV5-1 with TRBJ2-3, with 7 bases matching TRBD1. V trimming: 5 bases; J trimming: 1 base; junction bases outside the gene matches: 4. The length of the CDR3 is 14 residues. Germline V gene lookup returns CDR1 SGHRS and CDR2 YFSETQ. CDR3 nucleotide sequence: TGCGCCAGCAGTTCCACAGGGGGCACAGATACGCAGTATTTT. Encoded protein: CASSSTGGTDTQYF. Full variable domain (outside the CDR3, taken from reference TRBV5-1 and TRBJ2-3): KAGVTQTPRYLIKTRGQQVTLSCSPISGHRSVSWYQQTPGQGLQFLFEYFSETQRNKGNFPGRFSGRQFSNSRSEMNVSTLELGDSALYLCASSSTGGTDTQYFGPGTRLTVL.

This clone was picked up one time. This chain links TRBV19 with TRBJ2-4; 15 nucleotides agree with TRBD2. CDR1 and CDR2 from the germline V gene are LNHDA and SQIVND (reference sequence). V lost 4 bases, J lost 3 bases, and 10 bases stayed unmatched. The CDR3 consists of 19 residues. This CDR3 is CASSSLGLAGGPSKNIQYF. The DNA for the CDR3 is TGTGCCAGTAGTAGCCTCGGACTAGCGGGAGGGCCGAGCAAAAACATTCAGTACTTC.

CDR3 residues: CATSGGDSGANEKLFF. The CDR3 DNA reads as TGTGCCACCAGCGGTGGGGACAGCGGCGCTAATGAAAAACTGTTTTTT. The chain recombines TRBV15 with TRBJ1-4; 7 bases are a match to TRBD1. Looked up from germline, CDR1 is LNHNV and CDR2 is YYDKDF (reference sequence). V was clipped by 5 bases and J by 3 bases; unmatched bases: 9. This CDR3 is built from 16 residues.

J is TRBJ2-5 and V is TRBV2; the D gene is possibly TRBD2 (5 bases). Germline V gene data show CDR1 as SNHLY and CDR2 as FYNNEI. The CDR3 sequence is 14 residues long. Between the trimmed V and J ends, which lost 10 bases and 5 bases, there was a span of 20 bases. CDR3 nucleotide sequence: TGTGCCACCGAAAGGGATGCGGGTCGGGAGACCCAGTACTTC. Amino acid sequence: CATERDAGRETQYF.

The chain carries TRBV6-1 and TRBJ1-4; D is perhaps TRBD1 (5 bases). Trimming stripped 5 bases from V and 8 bases from J, with 18 bases between. In germline, CDR1 is MNHNS, CDR2 SASEGT. The CDR3 sequence is 15 residues long. CDR3 sequence: CASSLSRDSGEKLFF. CDR3 DNA sequence: TGTGCCAGCAGTCTATCGAGGGACTCGGGGGAAAAACTGTTTTTT.

CDR3 nucleotides: TGTGCCATCGGCGGGGATGAGCAGTTCTTC. Its protein product is CAIGGDEQFF. The genes are TRBV10-3 and TRBJ2-1; maybe TRBD2 (6 bases). There are 10 residues in the CDR3. CDR1 ENHRY and CDR2 SYGVKD come from the germline V gene. V lost 8 bases and J lost 8, with 7 bases in between.

This clone has a single count. The chain carries TRBV19 and TRBJ1-5, with unresolved D. Trimming pared 5 bases from V and 3 bases from J, leaving 14 bases between. The CDR3 is 15 amino acids. CDR1 and CDR2 (germline): LNHDA, SQIVND (reference sequence). Here the CDR3 reads CASSLLQRDNQPQHF. The CDR3 DNA reads TGTGCCAGTAGTCTTTTACAGAGAGACAATCAGCCCCAGCATTTT.

The rearrangement joins TRBV28 to TRBJ1-5; 7 bases are shared with TRBD1. The germline gives CDR1 MDHEN, CDR2 SYDVKM. The junction had 6 bases not matched to a gene; V was cut back by 2 bases and J by 2 bases. This CDR3 has 16 amino acids. The CDR3 region has the DNA TGTGCCAGCAGTTTAAGGCCAGGGGGTGGCAATCAGCCCCAGCATTTT. The encoded protein is CASSLRPGGGNQPQHF.

V is TRBV10-2 and J is TRBJ2-7; 12 bases line up with TRBD2. This CDR3 comprises 16 residues. V shed 8 bases and J 3 bases; nucleotides not matched to a gene: 11. Germline V lookup: CDR1 WSHSY, CDR2 SAAADI. The chain's CDR3 is CASLSLAGGPNYEQYF. In nucleotides, the CDR3 is TGCGCCAGCCTTAGCCTAGCGGGAGGGCCGAACTACGAGCAGTACTTC.

The chain carries TRBV9 and TRBJ2-1, with 11 bases aligning to TRBD2. With 3 bases clipped from V and 9 bases from J, the junction kept 5 bases outside the gene matches. Germline V gene data show CDR1 as SGDLS and CDR2 as YYNGEE. CDR3 length equals 14 residues. The CDR3 DNA reads TGTGCCAGCAGCGCCATCCTAGCGGGGGGTGAGCAGTTCTTC. This codes for CASSAILAGGEQFF.

This sequence joins TRBV5-1 and TRBJ2-7, with a tentative D call TRBD2 (6 bases). From germline, CDR1 is SGHRS and CDR2 YFSETQ. V lost 7 bases and J lost 1, with 12 bases in between. The CDR3 runs 13 residues. The DNA of the CDR3 is TGCGCCAGCCGACGGGACTCTTCCTACGAGCAGTACTTC. Amino acid sequence: CASRRDSSYEQYF.

This chain links TRBV14 with TRBJ2-1; 9 bases align to TRBD2. The CDR3 loop spans 15 amino acids. Unmatched junction bases numbered 2, after V lost 0 bases and J lost 5 bases. Germline CDR1 SGHDN, CDR2 FVKESK. The CDR3 DNA reads as TGTGCCAGCAGCCAAGAAGCGGGGGGTAACAATGAGCAGTTCTTC. Its translation: CASSQEAGGNNEQFF.

The chain joins TRBV29-1 to TRBJ2-2, with TRBD2 matching 13 bases. V lost 6 bases, J lost 3 bases, and 4 bases stayed unmatched. Per germline, CDR1 SQVTM and CDR2 ANQGSEA. This CDR3 has 15 amino acids. The DNA of the CDR3 is TGCAGCGTGACGACTAGCGGGAGGTACACCGGGGAGCTGTTTTTT. Amino acids: CSVTTSGRYTGELFF.

The gene calls are TRBV29-1 and TRBJ2-2; TRBD2 matches 10 bases. The length of the CDR3 is 20 residues. Germline V gene data show CDR1 as SQVTM and CDR2 as ANQGSEA. After removal of 0 bases from V and 6 bases from J, the junction contained 19 bases not matched to a gene. The CDR3 reads CSVEDLVAAQREGGAGELFF. Here the CDR3 DNA reads TGCAGCGTTGAAGATCTTGTAGCGGCCCAGCGGGAGGGGGGGGCCGGGGAGCTGTTTTTT.

The DNA of the CDR3 is TGTGCCAGCAGCGTAACAGGGAGATATCAGCCCCAGCATTTT. Its protein product is CASSVTGRYQPQHF. The chain recombines TRBV6-1 with TRBJ1-5, with D possibly matching TRBD1 (6 bases). The CDR3 extends over 14 amino acids. Per germline, CDR1 MNHNS and CDR2 SASEGT. The ends were cut back, 6 bases at V and 5 bases at J, with 14 bases in the middle.

This clone was detected once. The V gene is TRBV19, the J gene TRBJ1-3; D is undetermined. This CDR3 is built from 15 residues. Germline loops: CDR1 LNHDA, CDR2 SQIVND (reference sequence). Trimming took 5 bases from V and 0 from J, leaving 11 bases between them. Here the CDR3 reads CASSPPGLSGNTIYF. CDR3 DNA: TGTGCCAGTAGTCCTCCGGGTCTCTCTGGAAACACCATATATTTT.

This clone appeared a few times. The rearrangement joins TRBV7-6 to TRBJ2-3; 8 positions agree with TRBD1. Germline lookup yields CDR1 SGHVS and CDR2 FNYEAQ. The ends lost 5 bases at V and 3 bases at J; junction bases unmatched: 7. The CDR3 spans 15 residues. CDR3 amino acids: CASSLDRGGTDTQYF. DNA of the CDR3: TGTGCCAGCAGCCTCGACAGGGGAGGAACAGATACGCAGTATTTT.

This rearrangement joins TRBV19 to TRBJ2-1; D not certain. The length of the CDR3 is 15 residues. V was shortened by 6 bases and J by 0 bases, with 12 bases between the two germline ends. The germline gives CDR1 LNHDA, CDR2 SQIVND (reference sequence). The CDR3 protein is CASSTPLSSYNEQFF. The DNA of the CDR3 is TGTGCCAGTAGCACGCCTCTCAGCTCCTACAATGAGCAGTTCTTC.

The chain combines TRBV9 with TRBJ1-4; D remains ambiguous. This CDR3 has 15 amino acids. The V gene's germline CDR1 is SGDLS and CDR2 YYNGEE. Trimming removed 0 bases at V and 8 bases at J, with 14 bases between. The CDR3 loop is CASSVGGGAGEKLFF. In nucleotides, the CDR3 is TGTGCCAGCAGCGTAGGAGGCGGCGCGGGCGAAAAACTGTTTTTT. The full variable domain, with the rest looked up from reference TRBV9 and TRBJ1-4, is DSGVTQTPKHLITATGQRVTLRCSPRSGDLSVYWYQQSLDQGLQFLIQYYNGEERAKGNILERFSAQQFPDLHSELNLSSLELGDSALYFCASSVGGGAGEKLFFGSGTQLSVL.

A note on this clone: This CDR3 is also generated by other DNA sequences in the sample. Here the CDR3 reads CASRTTGGSYGYTF. Written as DNA, the CDR3 is TGTGCCAGCAGGACCACAGGGGGCAGCTATGGCTACACCTTC. The chain employs TRBV7-9 and TRBJ1-2; 9 bases line up with TRBD1. Germline trimming cut 6 bases from V and 4 bases from J; bases unmatched to any gene: 6. Looked up from germline, CDR1 is SEHNR and CDR2 is FQNEAQ (reference sequence). CDR3 length: 14 amino acids.

This chain connects TRBV6-5 to TRBJ1-5, with 7 nucleotides matching TRBD1. Germline V gene data show CDR1 as MNHEY and CDR2 as SVGAGI. This CDR3 comprises 15 residues. V was clipped by 4 bases and J by 4 bases; unmatched bases: 7. The CDR3 DNA follows: TGTGCCAGCAGTTCTCGACAGGGTTTAAATCAGCCCCAGCATTTT. Amino acid sequence: CASSSRQGLNQPQHF.

The gene calls are TRBV6-5 and TRBJ2-2; a weak D match, TRBD1 (5 bases). Germline V gene data show CDR1 as MNHEY and CDR2 as SVGAGI. The CDR3 covers 13 residues. V shed 5 bases and J shed 6 bases, with 10 bases lying between them. CDR3 protein: CASSEGVSGELFF. The CDR3 bases are TGTGCCAGCAGTGAAGGGGTTTCCGGGGAGCTGTTTTTT.

The chain employs TRBV9 and TRBJ2-1; weak D call: TRBD2 (6 bases). V lost 4 bases to trimming and J lost 8 bases, with 13 bases between them. This CDR3 is built from 13 residues. Germline V gives CDR1 SGDLS, CDR2 YYNGEE. CDR3 nucleotide sequence: TGTGCCAGCAGCACCTACCCGGGAGATGAGCAGTTCTTC. Residues: CASSTYPGDEQFF.

The chain recombines TRBV2 with TRBJ2-5; tentatively, D is TRBD2 (5 bases). Germline-derived CDR1 and CDR2 are SNHLY and FYNNEI. The length of the CDR3 is 15 residues. The V end was cut by 4 bases, the J end by 1 base, with 13 bases between. CDR3 nucleotides: TGTGCCAGCAGTGGTTTGCGCGCGGGCCAAGAGACCCAGTACTTC. It yields the protein CASSGLRAGQETQYF.

V gene TRBV2 combines with J gene TRBJ1-4; tentatively, D is TRBD1 (6 bases). CDR1 and CDR2 (germline): SNHLY, FYNNEI. This CDR3 region has 17 residues. With 10 bases removed from V and 6 bases from J, the gap between germline ends came to 27 bases. The CDR3, as DNA: TGTGCCACTTGGATGGCAGGGGCCCCCGACTCCGATGAAAAACTGTTTTTT. Its translation: CATWMAGAPDSDEKLFF. The complete variable domain, with remaining parts taken from reference TRBV2 and TRBJ1-4, reads EPEVTQTPSHQVTQMGQEVILRCVPISNHLYFYWYRQILGQKVEFLVSFYNNEISEKSEIFDDQFSVERPDGSNFTLKIRSTKLEDSAMYFCATWMAGAPDSDEKLFFGSGTQLSVL.

Here the CDR3 DNA reads TGTGCCAGCAGTTTTGGGCAGGAAGGTGAAAAACTGTTTTTT. It encodes CASSFGQEGEKLFF. The J gene is TRBJ1-4, the V gene TRBV6-5; D remains ambiguous. V lost 4 bases, J lost 7 bases, and 13 bases lay in between. Germline loops: CDR1 MNHEY, CDR2 SVGAGI. The CDR3 length is 14 residues.

This rearrangement joins TRBV10-3 to TRBJ2-5; 10 nucleotides line up with TRBD2. The CDR3 is 17 amino acids. J lost 5 bases, V lost 0 bases, and 9 bases had no gene match. Germline-derived CDR1 and CDR2 are ENHRY and SYGVKD. Written as DNA, the CDR3 is TGTGCCATCAGTGAGTCGGCTAGCGGGAGTACCGAGGAGACCCAGTACTTC. Amino acid sequence: CAISESASGSTEETQYF.

With regard to this clone: The junction departs from the called germline gene at one end, perhaps through a read error. The chain combines TRBV7-9 with TRBJ2-7; 7 nucleotides agree with TRBD1. From germline, CDR1 is SEHNR and CDR2 FQNEAQ (reference sequence). The CDR3 is made up of 19 amino acids. CDR3 sequence: CSSSGHRGHPPIRDYEQYF. The CDR3 DNA is TGTTCCAGCAGCGGTCACAGGGGACATCCTCCAATTAGGGACTACGAGCAGTACTTC.